The next 9 T cell receptor beta chains were all read from a single sample in a study of shared clonotypes between healthy human individuals. The data were produced by immunoSEQ multiplex PCR, yet TCRdb's version contains in-frame clones alone and is incomplete. The sample lists about 1.5 million clones, 95% to 99% seen once, with roughly 0.45% in the top ten. Sequencing was done on a sample of naive CD4+ T cells sorted from blood. Subset denoted: CD45RA+ positively selected. The receptor set was obtained from a young man in good health.

V and J are TRBV5-4 and TRBJ2-7; D is uncertain. This CDR3 spans 13 amino acids. Germline lookup yields CDR1 SGHNT and CDR2 YYREEE (reference sequence). V was clipped by 2 bases and J by 5 bases, with 11 bases between them. CDR3 bases: TGTGCCAGCAGCTTCAAACAGTCCCACGAGCAGTACTTC. It is translated as CASSFKQSHEQYF.

The chain joins TRBV18 to TRBJ1-5; tentative D call: TRBD1 (6 bases). V was clipped by 3 bases and J by 4 bases, with 10 bases between them. Germline V gene sequence: CDR1 KGHSH, CDR2 LQKENI. CDR3 length: 14 residues. The CDR3 coding sequence is TGTGCCAGCTCACCTGTGGGACAAAATCAGCCCCAGCATTTT. This codes for CASSPVGQNQPQHF.

The V call is TRBV2, the J call TRBJ2-2; unclear D gene. With 0 bases removed from V and 3 bases from J, the gap between germline ends came to 5 bases. The germline CDR1 and CDR2 sequences are SNHLY and FYNNEI. The CDR3 runs 14 residues. This chain's CDR3 is CASSEAGYTGELFF. CDR3 bases: TGTGCCAGCAGTGAAGCGGGCTACACCGGGGAGCTGTTTTTT.

CDR3 DNA: TGTGCCAGCAGCCAATCTAGGACCGAGCAGTACTTC. This encodes CASSQSRTEQYF. This chain links TRBV14 with TRBJ2-7; D is uncertain. The V and J ends lost 2 bases and 6 bases respectively, with 8 bases between them. Germline V CDR1 and CDR2: SGHDN, FVKESK. The CDR3 consists of 12 residues.

The genes are TRBV10-3 and TRBJ1-2, with a possible D match to TRBD1 (5 bases). Trimming took 6 bases from V and 5 from J, leaving 16 bases between them. CDR1 is ENHRY, CDR2 SYGVKD, per germline. CDR3 length: 14 residues. The CDR3 reads CAIRVEGLEYGYTF. CDR3 DNA: TGTGCCATCAGGGTCGAGGGGCTTGAATATGGCTACACCTTC.

The chain joins TRBV7-9 to TRBJ2-7, with 9 bases fitting TRBD2. The trim removed 0 bases at V and 0 bases at J, leaving 3 bases unmatched. CDR3 length: 16 amino acids. Germline V gene lookup returns CDR1 SEHNR and CDR2 FQNEAQ (reference sequence). CDR3 loop: CASSLALAGPSYEQYF. CDR3 DNA sequence: TGTGCCAGCAGCTTAGCTCTAGCGGGACCCTCCTACGAGCAGTACTTC.

The chain joins TRBV19 to TRBJ2-1; 8 bases map to TRBD1. The germline gives CDR1 LNHDA, CDR2 SQIVND (reference sequence). The CDR3 is 16 amino acids. Trimming took 4 bases from V and 3 from J; bases not matched to a gene: 8. For the CDR3, the DNA is TGTGCCAGTAGTACAAGGACAGGGATCCTCTACAATGAGCAGTTCTTC. It yields the protein CASSTRTGILYNEQFF.

The CDR3 reads CASSQGRAATDTQYF. CDR3 bases: TGTGCCAGCAGCCAGGGAAGGGCGGCCACAGATACGCAGTATTTT. The chain has TRBV5-4 and TRBJ2-3; D perhaps matches TRBD1 (5 bases). Germline V gene data show CDR1 as SGHNT and CDR2 as YYREEE (reference sequence). V lost 4 bases and J 2 bases, leaving 14 bases between the germline ends. This CDR3 is built from 15 residues.

The rearrangement uses TRBV5-1 and TRBJ2-6, with no clear D. Germline V CDR1 and CDR2: SGHRS, YFSETQ. There are 20 residues in the CDR3. The V end was cut by 1 base, the J end by 0 bases, with 20 bases between. The CDR3 nucleotides read TGCGCCAGCAGCTTGAAAAATATCGCTTCGACTGACTCTGGGGCCAACGTCCTGACTTTC. Translating gives CASSLKNIASTDSGANVLTF.